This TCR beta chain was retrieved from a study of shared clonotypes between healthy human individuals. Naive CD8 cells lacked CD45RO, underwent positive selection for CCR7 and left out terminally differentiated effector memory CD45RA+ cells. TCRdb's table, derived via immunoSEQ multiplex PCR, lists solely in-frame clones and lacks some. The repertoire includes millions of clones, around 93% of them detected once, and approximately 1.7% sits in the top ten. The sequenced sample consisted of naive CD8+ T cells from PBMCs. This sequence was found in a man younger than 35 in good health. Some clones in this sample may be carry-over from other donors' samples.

The chain's CDR3 is CASSGPGLAGGLETQYF. CDR3 coding DNA: TGTGCCAGCAGCGGCCCCGGACTAGCGGGAGGACTTGAGACCCAGTACTTC. The V call is TRBV9, the J call TRBJ2-5; 14 bases are a match to TRBD2. Germline V gene data show CDR1 as SGDLS and CDR2 as YYNGEE. Trimming at V came to 3 bases and at J to 5 bases, leaving 9 bases not matched to a gene. The CDR3 consists of 17 residues.